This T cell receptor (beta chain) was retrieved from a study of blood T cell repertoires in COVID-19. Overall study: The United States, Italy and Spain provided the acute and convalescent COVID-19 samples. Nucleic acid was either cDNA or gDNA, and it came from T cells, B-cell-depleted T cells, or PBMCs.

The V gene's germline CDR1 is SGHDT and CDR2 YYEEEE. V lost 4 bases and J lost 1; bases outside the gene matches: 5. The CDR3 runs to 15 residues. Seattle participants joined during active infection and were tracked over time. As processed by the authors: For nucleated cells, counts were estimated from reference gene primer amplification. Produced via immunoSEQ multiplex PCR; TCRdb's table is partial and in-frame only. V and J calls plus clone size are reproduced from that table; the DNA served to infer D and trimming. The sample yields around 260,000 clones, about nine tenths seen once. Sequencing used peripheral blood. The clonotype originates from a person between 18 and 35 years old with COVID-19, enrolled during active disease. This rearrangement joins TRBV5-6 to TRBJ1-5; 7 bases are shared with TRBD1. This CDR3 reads CASSPGGRSNQPQHF. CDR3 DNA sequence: TGTGCCAGCAGCCCAGGGGGAAGGAGCAATCAGCCCCAGCATTTT.